This TCR beta chain was recorded in a study of blood T cell repertoires in COVID-19. Overall study: Sites across the United States, Italy and Spain contributed samples from acute and convalescent COVID-19.

In the source study's methods: How many nucleated cells were present was estimated from reference gene primer amplification. TCRdb's copy holds only in-frame clones and misses some; the assay was immunoSEQ multiplex PCR. V, J and clone size derive from that table, while D and trimming were established from the DNA sequence. The sample consists of 120,000 or so clones, 70% to 90% of them appearing once. The receptor was derived from a human donor in a cohort sampled during active COVID-19. The material sequenced was peripheral blood.

The CDR3 protein is CASSDPAGIYYEQYF. The CDR3 bases are TGCGCCAGCAGTGACCCAGCGGGGATTTACTACGAGCAGTACTTC. The rearrangement uses TRBV10-2 and TRBJ2-7, with TRBD2 identical over 7 bases. The CDR3 has 15 residues. V lost 3 bases, J lost 3 bases, and 8 bases stayed unmatched. Germline values: CDR1 WSHSY, CDR2 SAAADI.